These 26 T cell receptor beta chains came from one sample sequenced in a study of PD-1 blockade in classical Hodgkin lymphoma. Brentuximab vedotin exposure varied, and every patient relapsed after autologous stem cell transplantation. Thawed PBMCs yielded CD4+ T cells through magnetic negative selection. Data came from immunoSEQ multiplex PCR; TCRdb stores just in-frame clones and leaves some out. The sample records tens of thousands of clones, 84% being singletons. The source material was CD4+ T cells from blood, sampled at baseline. The receptors were gathered from a human donor with classical Hodgkin lymphoma.

The J gene is TRBJ2-3, the V gene TRBV6-5, with D possibly TRBD1 on 5 matching bases. Germline assignment: CDR1 MNHEY and CDR2 SVGAGI. Trimming stripped 4 bases from V and 2 bases from J, with 13 bases between. This CDR3 contains 15 residues. CDR3 nucleotides: TGTGCCAGCAGTTCTCTCCAGGGCTCCACAGATACGCAGTATTTT. Protein product: CASSSLQGSTDTQYF.

This clone was detected only once. The chain recombines TRBV7-2 with TRBJ1-6; D possibly corresponds to TRBD1 (5 bases). V lost 5 bases and J 8 bases, leaving 7 bases between the germline ends. This CDR3 spans 12 amino acids. Germline CDR1 is SGHTA and CDR2 is FQGNSA. CDR3 sequence: CASSTTDSPLHF. CDR3 coding DNA: TGTGCCAGCAGCACGACAGATTCACCCCTCCACTTT.

The chain combines TRBV25-1 with TRBJ1-2; 8 nucleotides agree with TRBD1. CDR1 and CDR2 (germline): MGHDK, SYGVNS. The CDR3 has 14 amino acids. The V gene end was trimmed by 3 bases and the J gene end by 9 bases; junction bases not matched to a gene: 9. The CDR3 region has the DNA TGTGCCAGCAGTGATCCCGGGACAGGACTTCGCTACACCTTC. This gives the protein CASSDPGTGLRYTF.

The chain couples TRBV27 to TRBJ1-2; D not certain. V dropped 6 bases and J dropped 2 bases, with 10 bases sitting between them. CDR3 length: 13 residues. CDR1 and CDR2 (germline): MNHEY, SMNVEV (reference sequence). CDR3 amino acids: CASSPGSNYGYTF. For the CDR3, the DNA is TGTGCCAGCAGCCCGGGATCCAACTATGGCTACACCTTC.

The chain has TRBV7-2 and TRBJ2-5; D tentatively reads TRBD1 or TRBD2 (5 bases each). Germline V CDR1 and CDR2: SGHTA, FQGNSA. CDR3 length: 17 amino acids. With 4 bases removed from V and 2 bases from J, the gap between germline ends came to 20 bases. Written as DNA, the CDR3 is TGTGCCAGCAGCTCAAACGGGGCCAGGTTGATTCAAGAGACCCAGTACTTC. Its translation: CASSSNGARLIQETQYF.

The chain is built from TRBV25-1 and TRBJ1-1; D is uncertain. Looked up from germline, CDR1 is MGHDK and CDR2 is SYGVNS. V was shortened by 1 base and J by 6 bases, with 3 bases between the two germline ends. The length of the CDR3 is 11 residues. Written as DNA, the CDR3 is TGTGCCAGCAGTGAATTGGCTGAAGCTTTCTTT. Its protein product is CASSELAEAFF.

This clone occurred once. This chain joins TRBV7-2 and TRBJ2-3; D gene uncertain. Germline V gives CDR1 SGHTA, CDR2 FQGNSA. V lost 3 bases to trimming and J lost 0 bases, with 1 base between them. The length of the CDR3 is 12 residues. The DNA of the CDR3 is TGTGCCAGCAGCTTTAGCACAGATACGCAGTATTTT. Translated: CASSFSTDTQYF.

The J gene is TRBJ1-2, the V gene TRBV18; possible D gene TRBD1, 5 bases. The CDR3 sequence is 13 residues long. Germline CDR1 is KGHSH and CDR2 is LQKENI. V was shortened by 4 bases and J by 2 bases, with 8 bases between the two germline ends. CDR3 amino acids: CASSRGDNYGYTF. DNA of the CDR3: TGTGCCAGCTCACGGGGGGACAACTATGGCTACACCTTC.

This chain's CDR3 is CASSPGLYEQYF. CDR3 nucleotide sequence: TGTGCCAGCTCACCGGGACTATACGAGCAGTACTTC. The rearrangement uses TRBV18 and TRBJ2-7, with 7 bases matching TRBD2. This CDR3 region has 12 residues. The junction had 0 bases not matched to a gene; V was cut back by 3 bases and J by 4 bases. Germline V gene sequence: CDR1 KGHSH, CDR2 LQKENI.

This chain joins TRBV10-3 and TRBJ1-2; D perhaps matches TRBD1 (6 bases). Per the germline V gene, CDR1 is ENHRY and CDR2 is SYGVKD. This CDR3 spans 14 amino acids. V dropped 2 bases and J dropped 5 bases, with 12 bases sitting between them. The CDR3 DNA reads as TGTGCCATCAGTGAGGGGGGCGCACGGTATGGCTACACCTTC. This sequence encodes CAISEGGARYGYTF.

The table lists this clone with a few counts. V is TRBV29-1 and J is TRBJ2-1; 8 bases align to TRBD1. The length of the CDR3 is 12 residues. CDR1 SQVTM and CDR2 ANQGSEA come from the germline V gene. The V and J ends lost 7 bases and 6 bases, in that order; junction bases with no gene match: 5. This CDR3 reads CSASGQGNEQFF. CDR3 in DNA: TGCAGCGCCTCTGGACAGGGCAATGAGCAGTTCTTC.

This clone has a single count. The J gene is TRBJ2-7, the V gene TRBV28, with a possible D match to TRBD2 (5 bases). CDR3 size: 15 residues. Germline V lookup: CDR1 MDHEN, CDR2 SYDVKM. V was cut by 6 bases and J by 2 bases, with 17 bases left in between. The CDR3 DNA reads as TGTGCCAGCAGCCCCGGCCGAGGGCCAACCTACGAGCAGTACTTC. Translated: CASSPGRGPTYEQYF.

The chain couples TRBV16 to TRBJ1-1; possible D gene TRBD1, 5 bases. The CDR3 is made up of 15 amino acids. CDR1 is KGHSY, CDR2 FQNENV, per germline. Trimming cost V 0 bases and J 0 bases, with 8 bases left between them. In DNA form, the CDR3 reads TGTGCCAGCAGCCAATCGTACAGGATGAACACTGAAGCTTTCTTT. Its protein is CASSQSYRMNTEAFF.

Turning to this clone: One end of the junction is discordant with germline, which a read error may explain. The rearrangement joins TRBV28 to TRBJ2-4; weak D call: TRBD2 (6 bases). There are 16 residues in the CDR3. Germline-derived CDR1 and CDR2 are MDHEN and SYDVKM. This CDR3 is CASRPGLAGSKHIQYF. Here the CDR3 DNA reads TGTGCCAGCAGACCGGGACTGGCGGGGTCCAAACACATTCAGTACTTC.

The V and J genes are TRBV18 and TRBJ2-2, with 13 bases that match TRBD2. The CDR3 is 17 amino acids. Germline-derived CDR1 and CDR2 are KGHSH and LQKENI. Trimming cost V 1 base and J 5 bases; bases outside gene matches: 4. For the CDR3, the DNA is TGTGCCAGCTCACCACGGACTAGCGGGGGAATGACCGGGGAGCTGTTTTTT. Its protein product is CASSPRTSGGMTGELFF.

This clone was seen just once. The chain recombines TRBV2 with TRBJ2-1; 8 nucleotides align to TRBD2. V gave up 4 bases and J gave up 1 base; unmatched junction bases: 9. The length of the CDR3 is 17 residues. CDR1 is SNHLY and CDR2 is FYNNEI in the germline V gene. CDR3 DNA: TGTGCCAGCAGTGGACAGGTAAAGCGGGGGTCCTACAATGAGCAGTTCTTC. Protein sequence: CASSGQVKRGSYNEQFF.

This clone was detected only a few times. V gene TRBV9 combines with J gene TRBJ2-1; a possible D gene is TRBD1 (6 bases). Per the germline V gene, CDR1 is SGDLS and CDR2 is YYNGEE. The CDR3 has 15 residues. V lost 0 bases and J lost 4, with 11 bases in between. Here the CDR3 reads CASSVGGGTYNEQFF. The CDR3 DNA sequence: TGTGCCAGCAGCGTAGGAGGGGGAACGTACAATGAGCAGTTCTTC.

The chain has TRBV6-6 and TRBJ1-2; 7 bases are a match to TRBD1. Germline CDR1 reads MNHNY; CDR2 reads SVGAGI (reference sequence). After removal of 3 bases from V and 6 bases from J, the junction contained 7 bases not matched to a gene. The CDR3 totals 14 residues. The CDR3 is CASSYSRQGDGYTF. CDR3 DNA sequence: TGTGCCAGCAGTTATAGTAGACAGGGAGATGGCTACACCTTC.

The V call is TRBV11-2, the J call TRBJ1-4; 8 nucleotides agree with TRBD1. Germline lookup yields CDR1 SGHAT and CDR2 FQNNGV. V dropped 5 bases and J dropped 8; count of bases not matched to a gene: 7. The CDR3 runs 14 residues. Here the CDR3 DNA reads TGTGCCAGCAGCCCAGGACAGGGATGGGAAAAACTGTTTTTT. Translating it yields CASSPGQGWEKLFF.

This chain uses TRBV6-5 with TRBJ2-7; D remains unclear. Trimming shortened V by 11 bases and J by 2 bases, and 16 bases separated the two germline ends. The CDR3 covers 13 residues. Germline CDR1 and CDR2: MNHEY and SVGAGI. The CDR3 DNA reads as TGTGCCGTGGCCGACACAACCGCCTACGAGCAGTACTTC. Protein: CAVADTTAYEQYF.

In its sample, this clone was seen a few times. V is TRBV14 and J is TRBJ1-2; unclear D gene. Germline V gene data show CDR1 as SGHDN and CDR2 as FVKESK. The CDR3 is made up of 10 amino acids. The ends were cut back, 4 bases at V and 6 bases at J, with 3 bases in the middle. CDR3 sequence (DNA): TGTGCCAGCAGCCCGGATGGCTACACCTTC. Its protein product is CASSPDGYTF.

The gene calls are TRBV7-6 and TRBJ2-7; 12 bases match TRBD2. Germline values: CDR1 SGHVS, CDR2 FNYEAQ. The CDR3 covers 13 residues. V lost 7 bases to trimming and J lost 7 bases; unmatched junction nucleotides: 5. In nucleotides, the CDR3 is TGTGCCAGCATCCCTAGCGGGGGGGTAGAGCAGTACTTC. Encoded protein: CASIPSGGVEQYF. The complete variable domain, with remaining parts taken from reference TRBV7-6 and TRBJ2-7, reads GAGVSQSPRYKVTKRGQDVALRCDPISGHVSLYWYRQALGQGPEFLTYFNYEAQQDKSGLPNDRFSAERPEGSISTLTIQRTEQRDSAMYRCASIPSGGVEQYFGPGTRLTVT.

The chain is built from TRBV7-2 and TRBJ2-7; possibly TRBD1 for D (6 bases). The germline V gene encodes CDR1 SGHTA and CDR2 FQGNSA. CDR3 length equals 16 residues. Trimming removed 1 base from V and 0 bases from J, with 13 bases in between. This CDR3 reads CASSLGGGQISYEQYF. The CDR3 DNA follows: TGTGCCAGCAGCTTAGGCGGTGGACAGATCTCCTACGAGCAGTACTTC.

The gene calls are TRBV14 and TRBJ2-7; D remains ambiguous. This CDR3 has 11 amino acids. CDR1 is SGHDN, CDR2 FVKESK, per germline. The V and J ends lost 4 bases and 11 bases respectively, with 12 bases between them. The CDR3 DNA reads as TGTGCCAGCAGCCCCAGATTGTGGGAGTACTTC. This encodes CASSPRLWEYF.

The chain is built from TRBV10-2 and TRBJ1-5; 8 positions match TRBD1. CDR1 and CDR2 from the germline V gene are WSHSY and SAAADI. CDR3 length equals 16 residues. Trimming removed 1 base from V and 4 bases from J; junction bases left unmatched: 6. Here the CDR3 DNA reads TGCGCCAGCAGTGAGTTCACAGGGGGGGGAAATCAGCCCCAGCATTTT. Translation gives CASSEFTGGGNQPQHF.

J is TRBJ2-7 and V is TRBV13; TRBD1 aligns across 12 bases. The CDR3 sequence is 16 residues long. The V segment lost 1 base and the J segment 4 bases; nucleotides outside the gene matches: 5. CDR1 and CDR2 from the germline V gene are PRHDT and FYEKMQ (reference sequence). The DNA for the CDR3 is TGTGCCAGCAGCTTAGTGGGGACAGGGGGCTGGTACGAGCAGTACTTC. Translating gives CASSLVGTGGWYEQYF.